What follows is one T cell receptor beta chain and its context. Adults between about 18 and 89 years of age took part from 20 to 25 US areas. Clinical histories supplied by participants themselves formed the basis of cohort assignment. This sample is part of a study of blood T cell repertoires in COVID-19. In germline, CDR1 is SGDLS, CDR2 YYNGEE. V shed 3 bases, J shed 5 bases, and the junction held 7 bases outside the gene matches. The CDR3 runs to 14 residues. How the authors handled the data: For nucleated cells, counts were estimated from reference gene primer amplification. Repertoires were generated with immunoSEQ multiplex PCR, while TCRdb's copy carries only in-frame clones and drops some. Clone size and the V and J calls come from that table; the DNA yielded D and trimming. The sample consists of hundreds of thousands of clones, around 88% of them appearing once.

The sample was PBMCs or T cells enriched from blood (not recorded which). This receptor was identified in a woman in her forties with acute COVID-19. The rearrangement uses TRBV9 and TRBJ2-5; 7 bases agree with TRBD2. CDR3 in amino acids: CASSARTRGETQYF. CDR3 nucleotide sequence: TGTGCCAGCAGCGCCAGGACTAGAGGGGAGACCCAGTACTTC.